Below, 27 T cell receptor beta chains from the same sample are listed, as sequenced in a study of CD8 T cells in ankylosing spondylitis. Findings and limits, study-wide: For ankylosing spondylitis blood, a TCR beta motif of 7 or 8 highly homologous variants appeared characteristic.

TCRdb fed the 5' RACE reads into MiXCR, producing one record per CDR3 protein. Of roughly 450,000 distinct CDR3 sequences listed, more than 25% are singletons. The antigens these receptors bind are not known. The source material was blood, either unsorted or a sorted T cell fraction (not recorded which). These receptors were collected from a male donor with ankylosing spondylitis.

This clonotype was observed at least ten times. The chain has TRBV12-3 or TRBV12-4 and TRBJ1-2; D ambiguous. The CDR3 totals 12 residues. Trimming stripped 6 bases from V and 1 base from J, with 6 bases between. The CDR3 sequence is CASRSSNYGYTF. The CDR3 DNA follows: TGTGCCAGCAGATCAAGTAACTATGGCTACACCTTC.

The genes are TRBV3-1 and TRBJ2-3; 10 bases line up with TRBD2. Looked up from germline, CDR1 is LGHDT and CDR2 is YNNKEL (reference sequence). The CDR3 extends over 14 amino acids. The junction had 4 bases not matched to a gene; V was cut back by 5 bases and J by 5 bases. CDR3 sequence (DNA): TGTGCCAGCAGCTATAGCGGGAGGCTAGATACGCAGTATTTT. It encodes CASSYSGRLDTQYF.

The chain carries TRBV5-1 and TRBJ2-2; D is possibly TRBD2 (6 bases). Germline V gene sequence: CDR1 SGHRS, CDR2 YFSETQ. The CDR3 sequence is 13 residues long. V was trimmed by 2 bases and J by 7 bases, leaving 9 bases between them. The CDR3 nucleotides are TGCGCCAGCAGCTTATCGGGGGTCGGGGAGCTGTTTTTT. This sequence encodes CASSLSGVGELFF. The full variable domain, completed using reference TRBV5-1 and TRBJ2-2, is KAGVTQTPRYLIKTRGQQVTLSCSPISGHRSVSWYQQTPGQGLQFLFEYFSETQRNKGNFPGRFSGRQFSNSRSEMNVSTLELGDSALYLCASSLSGVGELFFGEGSRLTVL.

This clonotype was picked up a small number of times. The DNA for the CDR3 is TGTGCCAGCAGCAAAGGGGGCGTGGAGCGGGACGCAGATACGCAGTATTTT. The encoded protein is CASSKGGVERDADTQYF. This rearrangement joins TRBV21-1 to TRBJ2-3; no DNA check was done on the table's D call, TRBD2. TRBV21-1 is annotated as a pseudogene. The CDR3 length is 17 residues.

This clonotype was picked up a small number of times. V is TRBV29-1 and J is TRBJ2-1, with TRBD1 matching 10 bases. Germline V gives CDR1 SQVTM, CDR2 ANQGSEA. V was pared by 6 bases and J by 8 bases, with 10 bases of the junction left unmatched. This CDR3 has 14 residues. The CDR3 nucleotides are TGCAGCGTCGCCGGGACAGGGGTCGGCGATGAGCAGTTCTTC. It translates to CSVAGTGVGDEQFF.

This clonotype was detected a few times. The chain couples TRBV24-1 to TRBJ2-3, with TRBD1 matching over 9 bases. The germline V gene encodes CDR1 KGHDR and CDR2 SFDVKD. The trim removed 3 bases at V and 6 bases at J, leaving 6 bases unmatched. CDR3 length: 15 amino acids. The CDR3 DNA sequence: TGTGCCACCAGTGATCCGGGACAGGGAGGTGATACGCAGTATTTT. Translating gives CATSDPGQGGDTQYF.

V usage is TRBV5-1 and J usage is TRBJ2-1; D tentatively fits TRBD1 or TRBD2 (5 bases each). Trimming cost V 0 bases and J 4 bases, with 11 bases left between them. The germline gives CDR1 SGHRS, CDR2 YFSETQ. The CDR3 totals 15 residues. The CDR3 loop is CASSLGGESYNEQFF. CDR3 nucleotides: TGCGCCAGCAGCTTGGGAGGGGAATCATACAATGAGCAGTTCTTC.

The rearrangement links TRBV29-1 to TRBJ2-3; D might be TRBD1 (6 bases). V was clipped by 7 bases and J by 1 base, with 15 bases between them. The CDR3 spans 14 residues. Germline V gene data show CDR1 as SQVTM and CDR2 as ANQGSEA. The chain's CDR3 is CSAEGPGGTDTQYF. The CDR3 DNA sequence: TGCAGCGCAGAAGGTCCAGGGGGCACAGATACGCAGTATTTT.

There are a few counts of this clonotype. The CDR3 sequence is CASSRDRGMNTEAFF. As DNA, the CDR3 is TGCGCCAGCAGCCGGGACAGGGGGATGAACACTGAAGCTTTCTTT. V usage is TRBV5-1 and J usage is TRBJ1-1, with TRBD1 identical over 11 bases. CDR1 is SGHRS, CDR2 YFSETQ, per germline. There are 15 residues in the CDR3. With V trimmed by 4 bases and J by 0 bases, 2 bases remained unmatched.

The chain couples TRBV5-5 to TRBJ2-3; D uncertain. CDR3 size: 14 residues. Trimming removed 0 bases at V and 2 bases at J, with 7 bases between. Germline values: CDR1 SGHKS, CDR2 YYEKEE (reference sequence). This chain's CDR3 is CASSLDTLTDTQYF. Here the CDR3 DNA reads TGTGCCAGCAGCTTGGATACTCTCACAGATACGCAGTATTTT.

The chain joins TRBV3-1 to TRBJ1-6; perhaps TRBD1 as D (6 bases). This CDR3 region has 14 residues. CDR1 LGHDT and CDR2 YNNKEL come from the germline V gene (reference sequence). With 4 bases removed from V and 10 bases from J, the gap between germline ends came to 14 bases. CDR3 residues: CASSPLGAVSPLHF. CDR3 DNA: TGTGCCAGCAGCCCCCTGGGGGCTGTCTCACCCCTCCACTTT.

This CDR3 reads CAWNRDPPRGSPLHF. The DNA of the CDR3 is TGTGCCTGGAACCGGGACCCTCCGAGGGGTTCACCCCTCCACTTT. The gene calls are TRBV30 and TRBJ1-6; a possible D gene is TRBD1 (5 bases). Trimming removed 4 bases from V and 9 bases from J, with 19 bases in between. CDR1 is GTSNPN, CDR2 SVGIG, per germline (reference sequence). CDR3 length equals 15 residues.

This clonotype has a handful of counts. The rearrangement joins TRBV20-1 to TRBJ1-1; D gene uncertain. Trimming cost V 7 bases and J 1 base, with 10 bases left between them. Germline-derived CDR1 and CDR2 are DFQATT and SNEGSKA (reference sequence). The CDR3 is 12 residues long. For the CDR3, the DNA is TGCAGTGTTAAGATGAAGAACACTGAAGCTTTCTTT. It translates to CSVKMKNTEAFF.

This clonotype was picked up one time. This chain joins TRBV7-9 and TRBJ2-3, with 7 positions matching TRBD1. V was pared by 5 bases and J by 4 bases, with 6 bases of the junction left unmatched. The CDR3 totals 14 residues. Looked up from germline, CDR1 is SEHNR and CDR2 is FQNEAQ (reference sequence). The CDR3: CASSTSTGSDTQYF. CDR3 nucleotide sequence: TGTGCCAGCAGCACATCGACAGGGTCAGATACGCAGTATTTT.

This clonotype has a handful of counts. The genes are TRBV5-1 and TRBJ2-2; tentatively, D is TRBD1 or TRBD2 (5 bases each). Germline V gives CDR1 SGHRS, CDR2 YFSETQ. Trimming shortened V by 1 base and J by 8 bases, and 18 bases separated the two germline ends. CDR3 size: 16 residues. The CDR3 nucleotides read TGCGCCAGCAGCTTGTCCGGGACGCCTTACGAGGGGGAGCTGTTTTTT. Encoded protein: CASSLSGTPYEGELFF. The full variable domain, its missing parts supplied by reference TRBV5-1 and TRBJ2-2, is KAGVTQTPRYLIKTRGQQVTLSCSPISGHRSVSWYQQTPGQGLQFLFEYFSETQRNKGNFPGRFSGRQFSNSRSEMNVSTLELGDSALYLCASSLSGTPYEGELFFGEGSRLTVL.

The V gene is TRBV18, the J gene TRBJ2-1, with 8 bases aligning to TRBD1. Per germline, CDR1 KGHSH and CDR2 LQKENI. J was trimmed by 6 bases and V by 3 bases; bases with no gene match: 1. The CDR3 loop spans 13 amino acids. CDR3 nucleotide sequence: TGTGCCAGCTCACCGGACAGGGCCAATGAGCAGTTCTTC. Translated: CASSPDRANEQFF.

In this sample, this clonotype turned up a few times. This chain links TRBV20-1 with TRBJ1-5; D possibly corresponds to TRBD1 (5 bases). V was cut by 1 base and J by 3 bases, with 10 bases left in between. Germline V CDR1 and CDR2: DFQATT, SNEGSKA (reference sequence). The CDR3 has 14 residues. The CDR3 is CSARGGSPNQPQHF. The CDR3 DNA is TGCAGTGCTAGAGGGGGGTCCCCCAATCAGCCCCAGCATTTT.

This clonotype occurred a few times. This chain joins TRBV11-2 and TRBJ2-3; the D gene is possibly TRBD2 (5 bases). This CDR3 is built from 14 residues. The V gene lost 6 bases and the J gene lost 2 bases, with 12 bases spanning the gap. Germline CDR1 reads SGHAT; CDR2 reads FQNNGV. Written as DNA, the CDR3 is TGTGCCAGCAGTCCGGACTCCTTCACAGATACGCAGTATTTT. This gives the protein CASSPDSFTDTQYF.

The chain has TRBV3-1 and TRBJ2-7, with TRBD1 matching over 10 bases. The CDR3 sequence is 14 residues long. The germline V gene encodes CDR1 LGHDT and CDR2 YNNKEL (reference sequence). J was trimmed by 6 bases and V by 5 bases; bases with no gene match: 7. Written as DNA, the CDR3 is TGTGCCAGCAGCAAGACAGGGGGCGATTCCGAGCAGTACGTC. It translates to CASSKTGGDSEQYV.

This clonotype has more than one count but fewer than ten. V gene TRBV5-1 combines with J gene TRBJ2-5; 9 bases align to TRBD1. This CDR3 region has 16 residues. Germline V lookup: CDR1 SGHRS, CDR2 YFSETQ. J lost 5 bases, V lost 0 bases, and 8 bases had no gene match. CDR3 DNA sequence: TGCGCCAGCAGCTTGGACTACAGGGGGCGCTGGGAGACCCAGTACTTC. Protein: CASSLDYRGRWETQYF.

This clonotype appeared a few times. The J gene is TRBJ2-3, the V gene TRBV5-1; TRBD2 agrees at 10 bases. This CDR3 has 14 amino acids. Trimming at V came to 7 bases and at J to 5 bases, leaving 7 bases not matched to a gene. Germline loops: CDR1 SGHRS, CDR2 YFSETQ. The CDR3 bases are TGCGCCAGCGGCCTAGCGGGAGTGGGAGATACGCAGTATTTT. Translating it yields CASGLAGVGDTQYF. The whole variable domain, filled in from reference TRBV5-1 and TRBJ2-3, reads KAGVTQTPRYLIKTRGQQVTLSCSPISGHRSVSWYQQTPGQGLQFLFEYFSETQRNKGNFPGRFSGRQFSNSRSEMNVSTLELGDSALYLCASGLAGVGDTQYFGPGTRLTVL.

This clonotype has more than one count but fewer than ten. The rearrangement uses TRBV29-1 and TRBJ1-2, with D unclear. There are 11 residues in the CDR3. Germline V gene sequence: CDR1 SQVTM, CDR2 ANQGSEA. Trimming took off 1 base at V and 0 bases at J, with 0 bases between the two ends. The CDR3 nucleotides read TGCAGCGTTGAAGCTAACTATGGCTACACCTTC. This translates into CSVEANYGYTF. Full variable domain (rest looked up from reference TRBV29-1 and TRBJ1-2): SAVISQKPSRDICQRGTSLTIQCQVDSQVTMMFWYRQQPGQSLTLIATANQGSEATYESGFVIDKFPISRPNLTFSTLTVSNMSPEDSSIYLCSVEANYGYTFGSGTRLTVV.

There are a few counts of this clonotype. The chain joins TRBV19 to TRBJ1-1; 7 bases are a match to TRBD1. Germline-derived CDR1 and CDR2 are LNHDA and SQIVND (reference sequence). With 7 bases clipped from V and 5 bases from J, the junction kept 7 bases outside the gene matches. The CDR3 loop spans 13 amino acids. The CDR3 is CASIRTGQTEAFF. The CDR3 region has the DNA TGTGCCAGTATACGGACGGGACAGACTGAAGCTTTCTTT.

The V and J genes are TRBV6-2 or TRBV6-3 and TRBJ1-1; D gene uncertain. The length of the CDR3 is 16 residues. CDR1 is MNHEY, CDR2 SVGEGT, per germline. The V gene lost 7 bases and the J gene lost 5 bases, with 23 bases spanning the gap. The DNA of the CDR3 is TGTGCCAGCACCGAACCCCAACAGTTGGGTGGTACTGAAGCTTTCTTT. As protein: CASTEPQQLGGTEAFF.

The chain is built from TRBV10-1 and TRBJ2-3; no clear D gene. This CDR3 contains 16 residues. The V gene's germline CDR1 is WNHNN and CDR2 SYGVQD (reference sequence). The V gene lost 2 bases and the J gene lost 0 bases, with 12 bases spanning the gap. CDR3 DNA: TGCGCCAGCAGTGAGCAGAGTCGATCTAGCACAGATACGCAGTATTTT. This codes for CASSEQSRSSTDTQYF.

The rearrangement joins TRBV5-6 to TRBJ2-1; no clear D. Germline V gene sequence: CDR1 SGHDT, CDR2 YYEEEE. The CDR3 has 15 residues. V was trimmed by 0 bases and J by 3 bases, leaving 10 bases between them. DNA of the CDR3: TGTGCCAGCAGCTTGGCCGGCTTCTACTACAATGAGCAGTTCTTC. It encodes CASSLAGFYYNEQFF.

This clonotype was counted a few times. V usage is TRBV29-1 and J usage is TRBJ1-4, with 7 bases identical to TRBD1. Germline assignment: CDR1 SQVTM and CDR2 ANQGSEA. J gave up 4 bases and V 5 bases, and 4 bases lay outside the gene matches. The CDR3 is made up of 13 amino acids. The CDR3 spells CSVPGTVNEKLFF. CDR3 DNA sequence: TGCAGCGTTCCCGGGACAGTTAATGAAAAACTGTTTTTT.